The TCR beta chain described here comes from a study of shared clonotypes between healthy human individuals. Study in general: Per-donor plates numbered three CD4 naive, three CD4 memory, two CD8 naive and one CD8 memory.

Points from the study as a whole: Several donors shared around 5.2% of their naive CD4 clonotypes.

Here immunoSEQ multiplex PCR was the method, and the copy in TCRdb shows in-frame clones only, minus some. The sample carries roughly 2,500,000 clones, approximately 93% recorded once. In the case of this clone: What it binds is unknown. This specimen includes other DNA sequences encoding the same CDR3.

V shed 3 bases and J shed 0 bases, with 7 bases lying between them. Germline CDR1 reads MDHEN; CDR2 reads SYDVKM. The CDR3 is 14 amino acids. Within Nashville, Tennessee resided all donors, each a Caucasian adult. The specimen was naive CD4+ T cells from PBMCs. The subset denotes: CD45RA+ positively selected. This TCR derives from a man between 18 and 35 years old in good health. Some clones in this sample may be carry-over from other donors' samples. This chain joins TRBV28 and TRBJ2-3; TRBD1 might be the D (5 bases). DNA for the CDR3: TGTGCCAGCAGTTTTCAGGGTAGCACAGATACGCAGTATTTT. This translates into CASSFQGSTDTQYF.